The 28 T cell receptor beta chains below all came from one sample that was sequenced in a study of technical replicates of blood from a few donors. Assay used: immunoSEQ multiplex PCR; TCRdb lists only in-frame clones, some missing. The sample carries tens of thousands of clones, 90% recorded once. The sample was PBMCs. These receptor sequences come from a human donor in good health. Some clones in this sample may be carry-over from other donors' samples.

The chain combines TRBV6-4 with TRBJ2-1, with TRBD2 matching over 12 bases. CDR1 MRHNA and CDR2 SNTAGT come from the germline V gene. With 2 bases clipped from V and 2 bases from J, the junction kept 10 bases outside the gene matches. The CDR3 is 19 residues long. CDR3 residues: CASSDLLGLAGGPYNEQFF. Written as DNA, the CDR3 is TGTGCCAGCAGTGACCTCCTTGGGCTAGCGGGAGGGCCCTACAATGAGCAGTTCTTC.

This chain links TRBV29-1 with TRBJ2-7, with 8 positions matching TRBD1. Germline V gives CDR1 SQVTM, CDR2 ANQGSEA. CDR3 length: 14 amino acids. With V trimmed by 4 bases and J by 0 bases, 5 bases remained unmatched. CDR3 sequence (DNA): TGCAGCGTTGTCGGACAGGGCCTCTCCTACGAGCAGTACTTC. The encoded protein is CSVVGQGLSYEQYF.

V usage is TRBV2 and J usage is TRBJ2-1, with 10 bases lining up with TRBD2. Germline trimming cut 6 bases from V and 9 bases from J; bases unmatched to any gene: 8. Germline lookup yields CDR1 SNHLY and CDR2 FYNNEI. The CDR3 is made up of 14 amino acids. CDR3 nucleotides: TGTGCCAGCAGAGGGTCGGTAGCGGGAGGTGAGCAGTTCTTC. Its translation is CASRGSVAGGEQFF.

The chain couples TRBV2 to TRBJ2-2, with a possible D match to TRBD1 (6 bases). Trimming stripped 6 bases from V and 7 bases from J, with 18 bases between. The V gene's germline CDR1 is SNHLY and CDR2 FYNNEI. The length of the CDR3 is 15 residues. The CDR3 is CASSEQGRLDGELFF. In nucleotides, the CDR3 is TGTGCCAGCAGCGAACAGGGTAGGCTTGACGGGGAGCTGTTTTTT.

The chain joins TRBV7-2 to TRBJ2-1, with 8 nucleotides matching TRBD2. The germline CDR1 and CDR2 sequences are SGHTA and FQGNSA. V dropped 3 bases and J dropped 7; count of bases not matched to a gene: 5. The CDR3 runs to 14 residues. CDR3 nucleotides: TGTGCCAGCAGCTTCCGGGGGGGTGTGAATGAGCAGTTCTTC. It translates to CASSFRGGVNEQFF.

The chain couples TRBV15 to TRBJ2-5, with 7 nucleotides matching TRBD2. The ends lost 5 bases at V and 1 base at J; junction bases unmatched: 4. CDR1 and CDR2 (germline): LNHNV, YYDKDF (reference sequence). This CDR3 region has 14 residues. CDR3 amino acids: CATSRSGVQETQYF. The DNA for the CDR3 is TGTGCCACCAGCCGCAGCGGGGTCCAAGAGACCCAGTACTTC.

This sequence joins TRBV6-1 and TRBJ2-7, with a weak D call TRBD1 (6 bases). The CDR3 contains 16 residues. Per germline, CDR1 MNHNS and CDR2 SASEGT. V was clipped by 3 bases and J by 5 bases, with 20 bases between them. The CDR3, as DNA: TGTGCCAGCAGTGAGATTCTCTGGGGCCAGGGGAACGAGCAGTACTTC. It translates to CASSEILWGQGNEQYF.

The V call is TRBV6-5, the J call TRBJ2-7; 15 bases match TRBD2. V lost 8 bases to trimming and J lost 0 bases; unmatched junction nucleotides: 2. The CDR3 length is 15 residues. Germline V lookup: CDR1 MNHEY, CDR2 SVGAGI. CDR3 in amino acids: CASGTSGRISYEQYF. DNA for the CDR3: TGTGCCAGCGGGACTAGCGGGAGGATCTCCTACGAGCAGTACTTC.

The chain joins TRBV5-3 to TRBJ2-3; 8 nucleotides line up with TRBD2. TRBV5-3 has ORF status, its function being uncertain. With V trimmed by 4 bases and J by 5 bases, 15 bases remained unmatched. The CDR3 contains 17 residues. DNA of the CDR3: TGTGCCAGAAGCCTAGGATCGATACTAGCGGTGGAAGATACGCAGTATTTT. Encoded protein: CARSLGSILAVEDTQYF.

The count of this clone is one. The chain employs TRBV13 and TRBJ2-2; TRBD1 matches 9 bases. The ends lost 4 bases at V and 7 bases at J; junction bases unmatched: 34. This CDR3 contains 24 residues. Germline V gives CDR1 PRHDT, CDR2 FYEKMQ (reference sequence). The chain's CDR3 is CASSWTPLFLFESGQGSPHGELFF. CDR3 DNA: TGTGCCAGCAGCTGGACCCCTTTGTTTCTATTCGAATCGGGACAGGGCTCCCCCCACGGGGAGCTGTTTTTT.

The CDR3 protein is CASSFDRDTGELFF. The CDR3 DNA reads as TGTGCCAGCAGTTTCGACAGGGACACCGGGGAGCTGTTTTTT. V gene TRBV7-2 combines with J gene TRBJ2-2; 7 bases agree with TRBD1. The CDR3 is 14 residues long. Looked up from germline, CDR1 is SGHTA and CDR2 is FQGNSA. The V gene end was trimmed by 6 bases and the J gene end by 3 bases; junction bases not matched to a gene: 4.

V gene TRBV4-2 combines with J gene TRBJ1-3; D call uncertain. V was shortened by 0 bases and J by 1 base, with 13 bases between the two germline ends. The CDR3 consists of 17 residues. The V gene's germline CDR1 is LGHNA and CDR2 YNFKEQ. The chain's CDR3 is CASSQDRGGRSGNTIYF. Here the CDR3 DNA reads TGTGCCAGCAGCCAAGATCGAGGAGGCAGGTCTGGAAACACCATATATTTT.

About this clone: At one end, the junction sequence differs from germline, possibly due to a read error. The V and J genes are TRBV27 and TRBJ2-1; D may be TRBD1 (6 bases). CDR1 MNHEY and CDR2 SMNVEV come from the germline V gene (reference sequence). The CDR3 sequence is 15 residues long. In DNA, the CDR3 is TGTGCCAGCAGACCCACAGGGCTGCAGCGGACCTCAGTAATCTTC. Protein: CASRPTGLQRTSVIF.

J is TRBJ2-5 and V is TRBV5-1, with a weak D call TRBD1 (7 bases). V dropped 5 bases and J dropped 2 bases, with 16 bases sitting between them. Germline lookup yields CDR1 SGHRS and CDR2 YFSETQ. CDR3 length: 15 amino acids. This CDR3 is CASSLRAGGQETQYF. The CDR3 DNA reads TGCGCCAGCAGTCTCCGAGCAGGGGGGCAAGAGACCCAGTACTTC. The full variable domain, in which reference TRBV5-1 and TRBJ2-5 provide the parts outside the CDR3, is KAGVTQTPRYLIKTRGQQVTLSCSPISGHRSVSWYQQTPGQGLQFLFEYFSETQRNKGNFPGRFSGRQFSNSRSEMNVSTLELGDSALYLCASSLRAGGQETQYFGPGTRLLVL.

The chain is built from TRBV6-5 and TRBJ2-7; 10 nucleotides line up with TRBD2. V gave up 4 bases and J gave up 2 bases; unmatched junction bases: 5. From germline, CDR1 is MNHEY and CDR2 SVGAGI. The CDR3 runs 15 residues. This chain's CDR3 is CASSSTGTSAYEQYF. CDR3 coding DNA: TGTGCCAGCAGTTCCACCGGGACTAGCGCCTACGAGCAGTACTTC.

CDR3 region: CAWSVGTGNGYTF. For the CDR3, the DNA is TGTGCCTGGAGTGTAGGGACAGGGAATGGCTACACCTTC. The chain recombines TRBV30 with TRBJ1-2; 9 positions agree with TRBD1. This CDR3 is built from 13 residues. Germline V gene data show CDR1 as GTSNPN and CDR2 as SVGIG (reference sequence). J gave up 6 bases and V 0 bases, and 2 bases lay outside the gene matches. Supplemented by reference TRBV30 and TRBJ1-2, the full variable domain reads SQTIHQWPATLVQPVGSPLSLECTVEGTSNPNLYWYRQAAGRGLQLLFYSVGIGQISSEVPQNLSASRPQDRQFILSSKKLLLSDSGFYLCAWSVGTGNGYTFGSGTRLTVV.

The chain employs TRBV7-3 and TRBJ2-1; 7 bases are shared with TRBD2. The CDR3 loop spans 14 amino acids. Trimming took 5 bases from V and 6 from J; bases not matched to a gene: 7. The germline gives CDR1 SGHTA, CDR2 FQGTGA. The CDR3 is CASSDGLGSNEQFF. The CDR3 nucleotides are TGTGCCAGCAGCGATGGACTAGGTTCCAATGAGCAGTTCTTC.

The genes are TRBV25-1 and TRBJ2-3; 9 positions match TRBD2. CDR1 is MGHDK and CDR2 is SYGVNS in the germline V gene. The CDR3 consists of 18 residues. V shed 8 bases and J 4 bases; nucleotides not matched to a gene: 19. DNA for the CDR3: TGTGCCAGCCCGATCGGGATCCTTAGCGGGAGTAGGGCAGATACGCAGTATTTT. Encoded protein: CASPIGILSGSRADTQYF.

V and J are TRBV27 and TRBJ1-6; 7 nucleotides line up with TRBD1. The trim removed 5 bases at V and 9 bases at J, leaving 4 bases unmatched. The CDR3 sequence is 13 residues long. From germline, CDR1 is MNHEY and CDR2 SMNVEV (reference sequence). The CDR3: CASSPNRGSPLHF. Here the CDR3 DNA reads TGTGCCAGCAGTCCAAACAGGGGTTCACCCCTCCACTTT.

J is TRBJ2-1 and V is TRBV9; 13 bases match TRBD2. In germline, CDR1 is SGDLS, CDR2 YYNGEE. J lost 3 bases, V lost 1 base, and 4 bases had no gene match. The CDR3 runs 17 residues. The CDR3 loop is CASSVLGTSGNYNEQFF. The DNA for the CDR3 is TGTGCCAGCAGCGTACTCGGGACTAGCGGGAACTACAATGAGCAGTTCTTC.

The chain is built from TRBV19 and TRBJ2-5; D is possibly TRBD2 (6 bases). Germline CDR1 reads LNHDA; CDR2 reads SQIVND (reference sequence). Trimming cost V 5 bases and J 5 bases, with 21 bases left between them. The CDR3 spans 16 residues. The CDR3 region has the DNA TGTGCCAGTAGTGTGGGGGGACCCTCTTGGGCTGAGACCCAGTACTTC. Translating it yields CASSVGGPSWAETQYF.

The CDR3 is CASSPGTANPGNTIYF. The CDR3 DNA sequence: TGTGCCAGCAGCCCAGGGACAGCGAACCCTGGAAACACCATATATTTT. The V and J genes are TRBV6-6 and TRBJ1-3; 7 bases align to TRBD1. This CDR3 is built from 16 residues. Trimming cost V 6 bases and J 2 bases; bases outside gene matches: 10. Germline V CDR1 and CDR2: MNHNY, SVGAGI (reference sequence).

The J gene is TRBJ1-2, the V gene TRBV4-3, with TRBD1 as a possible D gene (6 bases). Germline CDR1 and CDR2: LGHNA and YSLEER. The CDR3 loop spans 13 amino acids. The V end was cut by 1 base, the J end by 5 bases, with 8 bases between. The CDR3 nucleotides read TGCGCCAGCAGCCAAGGGCAGGGGTATGGCTACACCTTC. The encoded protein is CASSQGQGYGYTF.

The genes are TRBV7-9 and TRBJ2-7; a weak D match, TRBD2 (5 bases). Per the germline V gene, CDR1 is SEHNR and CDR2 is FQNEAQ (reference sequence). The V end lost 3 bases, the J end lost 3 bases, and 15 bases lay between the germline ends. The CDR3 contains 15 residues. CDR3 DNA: TGTGCCAGCAGCTTCCAAGAGTTGGGAGTCTACGAGCAGTACTTC. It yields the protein CASSFQELGVYEQYF. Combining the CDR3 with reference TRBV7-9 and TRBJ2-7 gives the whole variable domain DTGVSQNPRHKITKRGQNVTFRCDPISEHNRLYWYRQTLGQGPEFLTYFQNEAQLEKSRLLSDRFSAERPKGSFSTLEIQRTEQGDSAMYLCASSFQELGVYEQYFGPGTRLTVT.

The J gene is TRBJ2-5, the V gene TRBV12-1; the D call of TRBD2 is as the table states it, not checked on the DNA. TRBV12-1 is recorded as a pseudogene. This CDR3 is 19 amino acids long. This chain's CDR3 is CASSSAAPAEKGEQETQYF. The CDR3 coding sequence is TGTGCCAGCAGCTCCGCGGCTCCAGCGGAGAAAGGAGAACAAGAGACCCAGTACTTC.

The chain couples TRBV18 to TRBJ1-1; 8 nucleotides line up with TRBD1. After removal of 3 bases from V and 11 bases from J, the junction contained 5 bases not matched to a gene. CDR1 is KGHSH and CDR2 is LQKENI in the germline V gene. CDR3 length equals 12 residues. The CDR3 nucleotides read TGTGCCAGCTCACCGGACAGGGAGGGGGCTTTCTTT. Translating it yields CASSPDREGAFF. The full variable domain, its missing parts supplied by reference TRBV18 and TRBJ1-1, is NAGVMQNPRHLVRRRGQEARLRCSPMKGHSHVYWYRQLPEEGLKFMVYLQKENIIDESGMPKERFSAEFPKEGPSILRIQQVVRGDSAAYFCASSPDREGAFFGQGTRLTVV.

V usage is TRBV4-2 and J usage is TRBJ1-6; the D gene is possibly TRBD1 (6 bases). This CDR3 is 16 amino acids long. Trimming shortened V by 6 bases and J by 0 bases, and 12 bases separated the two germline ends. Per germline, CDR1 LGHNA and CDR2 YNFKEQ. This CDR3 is CASSRQADSYNSPLHF. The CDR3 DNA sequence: TGTGCCAGCAGTCGACAGGCGGACTCCTATAATTCACCCCTCCACTTT.

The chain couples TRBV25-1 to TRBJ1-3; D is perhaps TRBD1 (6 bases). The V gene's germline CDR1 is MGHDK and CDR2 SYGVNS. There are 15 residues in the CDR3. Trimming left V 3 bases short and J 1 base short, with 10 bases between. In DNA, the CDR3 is TGTGCCAGCAGTGATGCAGGGGCTTCTGGAAACACCATATATTTT. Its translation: CASSDAGASGNTIYF. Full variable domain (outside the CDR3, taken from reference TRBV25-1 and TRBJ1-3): EADIYQTPRYLVIGTGKKITLECSQTMGHDKMYWYQQDPGMELHLIHYSYGVNSTEKGDLSSESTVSRIRTEHFPLTLESARPSHTSQYLCASSDAGASGNTIYFGEGSWLTVV.